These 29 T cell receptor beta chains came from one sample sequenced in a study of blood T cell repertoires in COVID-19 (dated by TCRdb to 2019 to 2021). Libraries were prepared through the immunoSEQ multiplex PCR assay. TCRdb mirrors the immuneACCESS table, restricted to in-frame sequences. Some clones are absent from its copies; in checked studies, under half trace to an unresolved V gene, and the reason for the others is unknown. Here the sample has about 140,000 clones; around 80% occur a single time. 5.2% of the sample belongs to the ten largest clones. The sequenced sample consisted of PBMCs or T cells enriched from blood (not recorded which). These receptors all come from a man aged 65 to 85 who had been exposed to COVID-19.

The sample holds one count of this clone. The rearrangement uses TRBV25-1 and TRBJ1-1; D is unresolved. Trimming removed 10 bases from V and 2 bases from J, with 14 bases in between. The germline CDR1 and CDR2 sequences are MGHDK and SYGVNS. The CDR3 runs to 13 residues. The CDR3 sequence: CATNAASNTEAFF. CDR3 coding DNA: TGTGCCACGAATGCTGCCAGTAACACTGAAGCTTTCTTT.

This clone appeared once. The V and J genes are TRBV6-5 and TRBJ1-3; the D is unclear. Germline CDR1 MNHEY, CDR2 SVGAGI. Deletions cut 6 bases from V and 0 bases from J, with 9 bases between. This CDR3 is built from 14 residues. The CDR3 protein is CASSPGFSGNTIYF. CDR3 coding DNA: TGTGCCAGCAGCCCCGGGTTCTCTGGAAACACCATATATTTT.

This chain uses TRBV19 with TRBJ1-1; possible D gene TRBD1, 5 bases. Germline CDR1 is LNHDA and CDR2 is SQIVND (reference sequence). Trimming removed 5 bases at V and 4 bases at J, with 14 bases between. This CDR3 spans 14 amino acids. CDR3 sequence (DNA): TGTGCCAGTAGTGCCGGGGGGGGATCCACTGAAGCTTTCTTT. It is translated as CASSAGGGSTEAFF.

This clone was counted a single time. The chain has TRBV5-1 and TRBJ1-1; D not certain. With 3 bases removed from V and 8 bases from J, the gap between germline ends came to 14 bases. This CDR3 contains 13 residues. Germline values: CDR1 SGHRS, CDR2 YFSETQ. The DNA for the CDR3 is TGCGCCAGCAGCTCGGGCGGGGAAAAAGAAGCTTTCTTT. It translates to CASSSGGEKEAFF.

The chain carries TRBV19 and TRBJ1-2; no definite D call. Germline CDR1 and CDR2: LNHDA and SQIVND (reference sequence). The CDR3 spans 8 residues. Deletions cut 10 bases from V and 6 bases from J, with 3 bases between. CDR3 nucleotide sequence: TGTGCCACCGATGGCTACACCTTC. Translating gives CATDGYTF.

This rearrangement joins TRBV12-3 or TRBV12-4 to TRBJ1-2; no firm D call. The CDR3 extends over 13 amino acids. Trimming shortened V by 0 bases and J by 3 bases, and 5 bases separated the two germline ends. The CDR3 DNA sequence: TGTGCCAGCAGTTTAGCCGGGGACTATGGCTACACCTTC. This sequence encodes CASSLAGDYGYTF.

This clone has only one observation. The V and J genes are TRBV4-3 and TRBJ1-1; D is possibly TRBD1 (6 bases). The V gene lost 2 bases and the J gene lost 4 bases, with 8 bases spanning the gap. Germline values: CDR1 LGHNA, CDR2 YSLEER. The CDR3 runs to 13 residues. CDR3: CASSQPGATEAFF. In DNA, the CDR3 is TGCGCCAGCAGCCAACCAGGGGCCACTGAAGCTTTCTTT.

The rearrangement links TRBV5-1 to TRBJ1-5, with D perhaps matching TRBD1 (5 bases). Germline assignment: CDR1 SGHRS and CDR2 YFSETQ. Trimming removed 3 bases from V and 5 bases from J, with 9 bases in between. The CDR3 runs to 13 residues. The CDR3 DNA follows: TGCGCCAGCAGCTATGGGGACTATCAGCCCCAGCATTTT. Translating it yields CASSYGDYQPQHF.

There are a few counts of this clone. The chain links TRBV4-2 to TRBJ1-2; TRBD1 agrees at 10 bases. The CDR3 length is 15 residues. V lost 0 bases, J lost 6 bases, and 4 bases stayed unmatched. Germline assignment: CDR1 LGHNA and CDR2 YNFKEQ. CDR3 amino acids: CASSQDWTGGDGYTF. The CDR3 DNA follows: TGTGCCAGCAGCCAAGATTGGACAGGGGGAGATGGCTACACCTTC.

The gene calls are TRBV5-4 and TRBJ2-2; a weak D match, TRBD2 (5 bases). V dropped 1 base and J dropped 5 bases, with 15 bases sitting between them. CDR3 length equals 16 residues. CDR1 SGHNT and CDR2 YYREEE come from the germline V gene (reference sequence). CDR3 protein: CASSLFRGTGTGELFF. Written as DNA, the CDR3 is TGTGCCAGCAGCTTGTTCCGAGGAACGGGAACCGGGGAGCTGTTTTTT.

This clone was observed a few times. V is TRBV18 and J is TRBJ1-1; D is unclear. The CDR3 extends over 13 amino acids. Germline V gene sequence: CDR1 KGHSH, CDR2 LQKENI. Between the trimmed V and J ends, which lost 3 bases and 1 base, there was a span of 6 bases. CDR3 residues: CASSPSGNTEAFF. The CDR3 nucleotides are TGTGCCAGCTCACCCTCAGGGAACACTGAAGCTTTCTTT.

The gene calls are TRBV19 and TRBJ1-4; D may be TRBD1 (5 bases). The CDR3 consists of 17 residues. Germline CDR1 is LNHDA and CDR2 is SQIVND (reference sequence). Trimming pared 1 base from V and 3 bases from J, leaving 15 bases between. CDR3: CASSIGGLLESNEKLFF. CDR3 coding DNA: TGTGCCAGTAGTATAGGGGGACTACTCGAGTCTAATGAAAAACTGTTTTTT.

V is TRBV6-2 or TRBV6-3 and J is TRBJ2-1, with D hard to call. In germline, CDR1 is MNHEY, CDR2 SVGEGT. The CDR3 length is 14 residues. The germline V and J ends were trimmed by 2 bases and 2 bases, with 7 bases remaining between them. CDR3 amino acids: CASSYVLTYNEQFF. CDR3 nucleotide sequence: TGTGCCAGCAGTTACGTGTTAACCTACAATGAGCAGTTCTTC.

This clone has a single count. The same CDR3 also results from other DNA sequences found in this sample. The CDR3 DNA reads TGTGCCAGCAGCCTCGGCGGGGGCGGCACCGGGGAGCTGTTTTTT. This codes for CASSLGGGGTGELFF. This chain uses TRBV7-3 with TRBJ2-2; D perhaps matches TRBD2 (7 bases). Per the germline V gene, CDR1 is SGHTA and CDR2 is FQGTGA. This CDR3 spans 15 amino acids. V was cut by 5 bases and J by 4 bases, with 14 bases left in between.

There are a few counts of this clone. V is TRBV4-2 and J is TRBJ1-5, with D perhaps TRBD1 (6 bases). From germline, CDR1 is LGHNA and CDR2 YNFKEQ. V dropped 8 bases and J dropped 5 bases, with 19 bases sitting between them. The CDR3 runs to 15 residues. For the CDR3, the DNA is TGTGCCAGCGGACCGGGACCAGGGGATGATCAGCCCCAGCATTTT. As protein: CASGPGPGDDQPQHF.

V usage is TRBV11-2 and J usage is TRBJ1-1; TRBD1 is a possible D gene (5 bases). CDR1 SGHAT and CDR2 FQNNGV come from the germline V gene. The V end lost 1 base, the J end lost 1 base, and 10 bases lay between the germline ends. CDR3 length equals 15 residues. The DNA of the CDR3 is TGTGCCAGCAGCTTAGTAGCGGGGGGGAACACTGAAGCTTTCTTT. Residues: CASSLVAGGNTEAFF. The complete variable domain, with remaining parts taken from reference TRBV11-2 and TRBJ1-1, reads EAGVAQSPRYKIIEKRQSVAFWCNPISGHATLYWYQQILGQGPKLLIQFQNNGVVDDSQLPKDRFSAERLKGVDSTLKIQPAKLEDSAVYLCASSLVAGGNTEAFFGQGTRLTVV.

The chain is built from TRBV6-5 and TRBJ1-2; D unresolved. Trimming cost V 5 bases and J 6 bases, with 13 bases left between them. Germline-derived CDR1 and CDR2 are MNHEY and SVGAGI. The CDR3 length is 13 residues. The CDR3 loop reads CASSQYSADGYTF. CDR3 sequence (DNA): TGTGCCAGCAGTCAATACAGTGCTGATGGCTACACCTTC.

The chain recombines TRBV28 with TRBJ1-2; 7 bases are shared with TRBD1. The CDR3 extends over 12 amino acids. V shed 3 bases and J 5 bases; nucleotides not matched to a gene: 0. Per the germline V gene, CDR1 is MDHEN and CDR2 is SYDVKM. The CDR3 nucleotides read TGTGCCAGCAGTTTGGGACAGTATGGCTACACCTTC. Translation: CASSLGQYGYTF.

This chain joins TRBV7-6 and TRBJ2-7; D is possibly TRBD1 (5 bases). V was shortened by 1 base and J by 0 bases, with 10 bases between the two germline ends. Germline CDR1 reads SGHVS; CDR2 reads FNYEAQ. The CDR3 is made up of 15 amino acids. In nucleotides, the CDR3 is TGTGCCAGCAGCTTAGGCAGTGACAGCTCCTACGAGCAGTACTTC. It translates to CASSLGSDSSYEQYF.

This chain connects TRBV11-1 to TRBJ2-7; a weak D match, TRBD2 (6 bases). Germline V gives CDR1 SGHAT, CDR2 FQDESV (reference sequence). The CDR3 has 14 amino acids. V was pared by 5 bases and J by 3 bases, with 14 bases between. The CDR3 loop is CASSPGEGYYEQYF. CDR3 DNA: TGTGCCAGCAGCCCGGGAGAGGGCTACTACGAGCAGTACTTC. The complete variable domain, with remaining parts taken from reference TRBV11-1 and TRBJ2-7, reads EAEVAQSPRYKITEKSQAVAFWCDPISGHATLYWYRQILGQGPELLVQFQDESVVDDSQLPKDRFSAERLKGVDSTLKIQPAELGDSAMYLCASSPGEGYYEQYFGPGTRLTVT.

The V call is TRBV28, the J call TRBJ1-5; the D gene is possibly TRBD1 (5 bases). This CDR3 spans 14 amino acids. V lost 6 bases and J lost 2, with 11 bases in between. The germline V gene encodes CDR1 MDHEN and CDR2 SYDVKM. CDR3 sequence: CASRGHMGNQPQHF. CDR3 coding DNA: TGTGCCAGCAGGGGGCACATGGGCAATCAGCCCCAGCATTTT. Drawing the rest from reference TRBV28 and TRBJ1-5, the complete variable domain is DVKVTQSSRYLVKRTGEKVFLECVQDMDHENMFWYRQDPGLGLRLIYFSYDVKMKEKGDIPEGYSVSREKKERFSLILESASTNQTSMYLCASRGHMGNQPQHFGDGTRLSIL.

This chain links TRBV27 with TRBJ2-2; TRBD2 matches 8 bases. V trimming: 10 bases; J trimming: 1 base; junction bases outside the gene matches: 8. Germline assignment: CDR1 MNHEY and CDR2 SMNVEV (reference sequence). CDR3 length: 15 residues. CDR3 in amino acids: CAIRPAGGNTGELFF. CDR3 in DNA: TGTGCCATCAGGCCCGCGGGAGGGAACACCGGGGAGCTGTTTTTT.

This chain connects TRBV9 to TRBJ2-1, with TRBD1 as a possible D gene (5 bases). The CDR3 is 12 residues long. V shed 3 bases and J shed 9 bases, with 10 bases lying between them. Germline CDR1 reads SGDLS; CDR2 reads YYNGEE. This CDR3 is CASSASQGEQFF. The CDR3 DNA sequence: TGTGCCAGCAGCGCCTCCCAGGGTGAGCAGTTCTTC.

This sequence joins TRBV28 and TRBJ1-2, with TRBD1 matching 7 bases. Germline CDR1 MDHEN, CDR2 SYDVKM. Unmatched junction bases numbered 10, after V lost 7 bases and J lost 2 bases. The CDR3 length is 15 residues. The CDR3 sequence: CASTTDRPLNYGYTF. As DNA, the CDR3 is TGTGCCAGCACAACGGACAGGCCGCTAAACTATGGCTACACCTTC.

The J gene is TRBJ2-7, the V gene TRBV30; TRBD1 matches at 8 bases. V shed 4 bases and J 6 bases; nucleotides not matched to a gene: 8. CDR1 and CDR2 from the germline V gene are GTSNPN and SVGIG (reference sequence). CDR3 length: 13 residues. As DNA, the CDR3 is TGTGCCTGGAATGGGCAGGGGGCCTCCGAGCAGTACTTC. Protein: CAWNGQGASEQYF.

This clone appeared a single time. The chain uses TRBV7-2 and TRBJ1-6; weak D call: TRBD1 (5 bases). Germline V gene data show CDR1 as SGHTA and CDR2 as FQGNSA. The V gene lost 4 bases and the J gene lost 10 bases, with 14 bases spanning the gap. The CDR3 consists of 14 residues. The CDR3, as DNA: TGTGCCAGCAGCTACTCCAGGGAGGGCTCACCCCTCCACTTT. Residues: CASSYSREGSPLHF.

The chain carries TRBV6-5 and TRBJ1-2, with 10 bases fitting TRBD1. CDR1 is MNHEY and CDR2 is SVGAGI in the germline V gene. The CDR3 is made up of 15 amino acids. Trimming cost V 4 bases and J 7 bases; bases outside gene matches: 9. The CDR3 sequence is CASSSPSGTGVGYTF. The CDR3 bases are TGTGCCAGCAGTTCACCGTCCGGGACAGGGGTTGGCTACACCTTC.

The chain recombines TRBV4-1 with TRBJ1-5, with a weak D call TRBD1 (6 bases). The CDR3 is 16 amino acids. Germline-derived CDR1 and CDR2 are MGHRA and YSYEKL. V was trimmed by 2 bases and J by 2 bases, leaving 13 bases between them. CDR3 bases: TGCGCCAGCAGCCAATATGGGGGCGGCGGCAATCAGCCCCAGCATTTT. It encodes CASSQYGGGGNQPQHF.

The DNA of the CDR3 is TGTGCCAGTAGTATACAGGGGAGAGAGCATGGCTACACCTTC. Encoded protein: CASSIQGREHGYTF. This chain joins TRBV19 and TRBJ1-2; a weak D match, TRBD1 (6 bases). The CDR3 is 14 residues long. In germline, CDR1 is LNHDA, CDR2 SQIVND (reference sequence). V dropped 2 bases and J dropped 6 bases, with 13 bases sitting between them.